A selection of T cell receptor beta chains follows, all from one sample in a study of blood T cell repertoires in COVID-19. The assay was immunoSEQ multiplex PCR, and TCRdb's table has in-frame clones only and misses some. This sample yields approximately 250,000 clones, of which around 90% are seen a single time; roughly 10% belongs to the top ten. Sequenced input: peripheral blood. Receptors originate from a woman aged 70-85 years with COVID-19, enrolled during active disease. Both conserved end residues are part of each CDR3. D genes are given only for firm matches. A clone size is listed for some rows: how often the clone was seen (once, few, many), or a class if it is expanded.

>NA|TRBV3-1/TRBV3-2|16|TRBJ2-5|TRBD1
TGTGCCAGCAGCCATGCCGGGACAGGGAGTCAAGAGACCCAGTACTTC
CASSHAGTGSQETQYF
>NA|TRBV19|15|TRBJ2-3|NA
TGTGCCAGTAGTATGACAGGTGGGGGCACAGATACGCAGTATTTT
CASSMTGGGTDTQYF
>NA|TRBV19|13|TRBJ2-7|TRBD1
TGTGCCACCCTCCCGGGACAGGGCGGCGAGCAGTACTTC
CATLPGQGGEQYF
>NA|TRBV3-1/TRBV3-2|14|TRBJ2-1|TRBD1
TGTGCCAGCAGCCAAACAGGGGGGTTTAATGTGCAGTTCTTC
CASSQTGGFNVQFF
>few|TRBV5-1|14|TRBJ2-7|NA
TGCGCCAGCAGCTCCGGACAAATTACCTACGAGCAGTACTTC
CASSSGQITYEQYF
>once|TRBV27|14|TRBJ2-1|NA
TGTGCCAGCAGTCCCCCCGGTGCCTACAATGAGCAGTTCTTC
CASSPPGAYNEQFF
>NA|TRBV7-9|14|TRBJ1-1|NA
TGTGCCAGCAGCTCTCGCAGGGAGGACACTGAAGCTTTCTTT
CASSSRREDTEAFF
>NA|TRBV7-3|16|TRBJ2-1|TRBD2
TGTGCCAGCAGCTCGATACTAGCGGGGCCGACCAATGAGCAGTTCTTC
CASSSILAGPTNEQFF
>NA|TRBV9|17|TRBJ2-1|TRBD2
TGTGCCAGCAGCGTAGGACCGCGGGGAGGGTCCTACAATGAGCAGTTCTTC
CASSVGPRGGSYNEQFF
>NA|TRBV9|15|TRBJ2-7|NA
TGTGCCAGCAGCGGAGGTGTTAGTCGCTCCTACGAGCAGTACTTC
CASSGGVSRSYEQYF
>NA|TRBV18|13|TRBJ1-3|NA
TGTGCCAGCTCACCACTGACGGGGAACACCATATATTTT
CASSPLTGNTIYF
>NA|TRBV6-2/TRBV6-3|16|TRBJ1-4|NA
TGTGCCAGCAGCCCAGCCAGACAGTGGGTTTTTGAAAAACTGTTTTTT
CASSPARQWVFEKLFF
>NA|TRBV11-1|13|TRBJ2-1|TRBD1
TGTGCCAGCAGCGCTACAGGGGAAGGTGAGCAGTTCTTC
CASSATGEGEQFF
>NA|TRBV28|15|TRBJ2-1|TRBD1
TGTGCCAGCACCTTAAGGACAGGGGACTACAATGAGCAGTTCTTC
CASTLRTGDYNEQFF
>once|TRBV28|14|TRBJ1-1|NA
TGTGCCAGCAGTACACGAGACAGGAACACTGAAGCTTTCTTT
CASSTRDRNTEAFF
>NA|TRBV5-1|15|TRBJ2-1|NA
TGCGCCAGCGAGCTTGGTGCCGGGATCCTCAATGAGCAGTTCTTC
CASELGAGILNEQFF
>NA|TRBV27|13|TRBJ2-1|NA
TGTGCCAGCCGAAACCCGACTAGCAATGAGCAGTTCTTC
CASRNPTSNEQFF
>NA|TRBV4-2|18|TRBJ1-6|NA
TGTGCCAGCAGCCAAGTCCCAGGGATGAGCTCCTATAATTCACCCCTCCACTTT
CASSQVPGMSSYNSPLHF
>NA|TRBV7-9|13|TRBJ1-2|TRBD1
TGTGCCAGCGCTGACAGGGGGCGTTATGGCTACACCTTC
CASADRGRYGYTF
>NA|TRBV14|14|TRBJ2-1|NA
TGTGCCAGCAGCCCCTCTACTTTCTACAATGAGCAGTTCTTC
CASSPSTFYNEQFF
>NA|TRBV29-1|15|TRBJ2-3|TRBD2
TGCAGCGTGGCAACGGGGGGAATCAGCACAGATACGCAGTATTTT
CSVATGGISTDTQYF
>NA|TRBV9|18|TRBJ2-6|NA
TGTGCCAGCAGCGTAGAGGGCAGGGGTCTTCCTGGGGCCAACGTCCTGACTTTC
CASSVEGRGLPGANVLTF
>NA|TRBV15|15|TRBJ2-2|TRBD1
TGTGCCACCAGCGGAGGACAGGGGGCGGAAAGGGAGCTGTTTTTT
CATSGGQGAERELFF
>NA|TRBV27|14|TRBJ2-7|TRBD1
TGTGCCAGCAACCCCCGGGACAGGACCTACGAGCAGTACTTC
CASNPRDRTYEQYF
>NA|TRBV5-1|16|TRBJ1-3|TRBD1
TGCGCCAGCAGCCTAGGACAGGGGGCGCGGGGAAACACCATATATTTT
CASSLGQGARGNTIYF
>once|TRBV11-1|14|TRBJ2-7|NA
TGTGCCAGCAGCTTAGCCAGTACCTCCTACGAGCAGTACTTC
CASSLASTSYEQYF